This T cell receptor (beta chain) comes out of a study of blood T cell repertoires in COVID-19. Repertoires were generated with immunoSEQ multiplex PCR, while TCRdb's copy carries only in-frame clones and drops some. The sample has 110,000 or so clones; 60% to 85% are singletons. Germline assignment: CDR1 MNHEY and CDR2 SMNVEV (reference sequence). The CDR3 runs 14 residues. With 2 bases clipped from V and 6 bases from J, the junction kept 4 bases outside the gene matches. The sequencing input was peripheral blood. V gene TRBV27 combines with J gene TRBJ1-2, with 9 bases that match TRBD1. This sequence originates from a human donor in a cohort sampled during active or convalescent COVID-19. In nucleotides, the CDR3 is TGTGCCAGCAGTTTAAGGGACAGGGCACATGGCTACACCTTC. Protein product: CASSLRDRAHGYTF.